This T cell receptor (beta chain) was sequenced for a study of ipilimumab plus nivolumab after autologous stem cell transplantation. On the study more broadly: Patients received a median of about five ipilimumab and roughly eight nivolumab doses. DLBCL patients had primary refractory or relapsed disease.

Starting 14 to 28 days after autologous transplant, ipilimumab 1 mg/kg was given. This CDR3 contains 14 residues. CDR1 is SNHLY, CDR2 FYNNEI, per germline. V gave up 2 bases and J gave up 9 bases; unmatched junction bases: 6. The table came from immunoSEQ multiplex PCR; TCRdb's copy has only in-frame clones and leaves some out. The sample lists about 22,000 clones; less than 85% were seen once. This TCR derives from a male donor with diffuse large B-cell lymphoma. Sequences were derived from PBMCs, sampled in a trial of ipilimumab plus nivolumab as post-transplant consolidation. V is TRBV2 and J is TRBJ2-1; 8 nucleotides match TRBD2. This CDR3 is CASSETGGSIEQFF. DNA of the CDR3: TGTGCCAGCAGTGAAACGGGGGGGAGTATTGAGCAGTTCTTC. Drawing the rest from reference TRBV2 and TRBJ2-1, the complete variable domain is EPEVTQTPSHQVTQMGQEVILRCVPISNHLYFYWYRQILGQKVEFLVSFYNNEISEKSEIFDDQFSVERPDGSNFTLKIRSTKLEDSAMYFCASSETGGSIEQFFGPGTRLTVL.